The 3 T cell receptor beta chains listed next were all sequenced from one sample in a study of blood T cells in healthy people across ages. The second PCR ran about 6 to 12 cycles with a sample-barcoded 5' primer and J-beta primers. Using its own MiXCR run on the 5' RACE reads, TCRdb lists one record per CDR3 protein. The sample has hundreds of thousands of distinct CDR3 sequences, 24% seen once; the top ten hold 8.7%. These same data were also listed under a study on T cells of mothers and their children.

Sequenced material: blood. The source is a boy aged 5 to 17 in good health.

This clonotype turned up a few times. The rearrangement uses TRBV5-1 and TRBJ2-7; 9 bases are a match to TRBD1. The CDR3 covers 15 residues. Germline V gives CDR1 SGHRS, CDR2 YFSETQ. V was clipped by 4 bases and J by 2 bases; unmatched bases: 7. This CDR3 reads CASSPGDRDPYEQYF. DNA of the CDR3: TGCGCCAGCAGCCCCGGGGACAGGGATCCCTACGAGCAGTACTTC.

This chain connects TRBV6-1 to TRBJ2-7; D could derive from TRBD1 or TRBD2 (5 bases each). Deletions cut 8 bases from V and 6 bases from J, with 14 bases between. Germline loops: CDR1 MNHNS, CDR2 SASEGT. The CDR3 length is 12 residues. CDR3 residues: CASRTGDLEQYF. CDR3 nucleotide sequence: TGTGCCAGCCGTACCGGGGACCTCGAGCAGTACTTC.

This clonotype was seen a handful of times. This chain connects TRBV4-3 to TRBJ1-5; 8 bases align to TRBD1. V gave up 0 bases and J gave up 5 bases; unmatched junction bases: 12. The germline V gene has CDR1 LGHNA and CDR2 YSLEER. This CDR3 is 18 amino acids long. Written as DNA, the CDR3 is TGCGCCAGCAGCCAAGATATGGGGACAGGTTATCTCCATCAGCCCCAGCATTTT. It translates to CASSQDMGTGYLHQPQHF.